The entry below describes one TCR beta chain. The CDR3 consists of 14 residues. The germline V gene has CDR1 ENHRY and CDR2 SYGVKD. The V and J ends lost 6 bases and 7 bases respectively, with 18 bases between them. TCRdb independently ran MiXCR on the RT-PCR reads; one entry per CDR3 protein. The sample lists 650,000 to 800,000 distinct CDR3 sequences, 13% to 15% occurring once. The chain couples TRBV10-3 to TRBJ1-1, with D hard to call. The clonotype originates from a female donor in good health, serving as a healthy control. The sample comprised memory CD4+ T cells from blood. The CDR3 loop reads CAIRLSGQHGEAFF. The CDR3 coding sequence is TGTGCCATCAGGTTATCTGGGCAGCACGGTGAAGCTTTCTTT.